This T cell receptor (beta chain) appears in the sequencing data of a study of T cells after yellow fever vaccination. Study in general: The SMART-Seq v4 Ultra Low Input method served to prepare the low-cell-number fractions.

Worth noting for this clonotype: The antigen is unknown.

The CDR3 has 14 residues. Germline values: CDR1 MNHEY, CDR2 SMNVEV (reference sequence). V lost 6 bases, J lost 4 bases, and 5 bases stayed unmatched. TCR cDNA was made by 5'RACE template switching, adding a universal primer site and UMIs. In TCRdb, the 5' RACE reads were re-called with MiXCR into one record per CDR3 protein. The sample includes 500,000 to 650,000 distinct CDR3 sequences, 13% of them seen just once. Study-level results: Post-booster repertoires contained most primary-vaccination clones again (about 95% CD4, 88% CD8). Although most clonotypes did not, a small share appeared in both CD4 and CD8 compartments.

The rearrangement joins TRBV27 to TRBJ2-7; 11 nucleotides line up with TRBD2. Source: PBMCs, taken on the day of the yellow fever booster vaccination. This sequence was found in a man between 25 and 39 years old who received the YFV17D yellow fever vaccine. CDR3 in amino acids: CASRPLAGEYEQYF. Written as DNA, the CDR3 is TGTGCCAGCAGACCACTAGCGGGAGAATACGAGCAGTACTTC.